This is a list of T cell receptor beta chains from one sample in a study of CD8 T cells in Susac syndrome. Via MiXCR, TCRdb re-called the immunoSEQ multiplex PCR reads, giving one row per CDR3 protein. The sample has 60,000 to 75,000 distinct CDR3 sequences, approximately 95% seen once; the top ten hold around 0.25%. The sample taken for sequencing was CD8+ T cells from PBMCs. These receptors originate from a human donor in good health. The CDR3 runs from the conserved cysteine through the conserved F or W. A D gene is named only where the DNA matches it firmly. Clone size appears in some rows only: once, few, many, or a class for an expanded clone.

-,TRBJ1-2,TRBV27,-,TGTGCCAGCAGTTTCGGGGGAACGCGGGGCTACACCTTC,CASSFGGTRGYTF
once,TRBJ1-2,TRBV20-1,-,TGCAGTGCTAGAGGGTCGGGGACGGGAGAGGATGGCTACACCTTC,CSARGSGTGEDGYTF
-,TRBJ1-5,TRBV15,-,TGTGCCACCGCAACAGGGCTCAATCAGCCCCAGCATTTT,CATATGLNQPQHF
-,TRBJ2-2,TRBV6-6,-,TGTGCCAGCAGTTACATCTACGGCGGCGGGGAGCTGTTTTTT,CASSYIYGGGELFF
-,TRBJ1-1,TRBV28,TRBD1,TGTGCCAGCAGTTTCTTCCAGGGGGCGGGGACTGAAGCTTTCTTT,CASSFFQGAGTEAFF
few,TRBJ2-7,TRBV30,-,TGTGCCTGGATCGACACCGCTACTAGCTACGAGCAGTACTTC,CAWIDTATSYEQYF
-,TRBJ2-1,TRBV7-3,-,TGTGCCAGCAGCTTAACGCCAGGCGGTGGGCAGTTCTTC,CASSLTPGGGQFF
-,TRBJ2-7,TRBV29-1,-,TGCAGCGTTGAACCCGCAGGGGAGTACGAGCAGTACTTC,CSVEPAGEYEQYF
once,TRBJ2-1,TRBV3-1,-,TGTGCCAGCAGCCAAGATCCGGAAGGACAGCGAGATGAGCAGTTCTTC,CASSQDPEGQRDEQFF
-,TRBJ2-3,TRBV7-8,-,TGTGCCAGCAGGAGCGTGGGGACCGATACGCAGTATTTT,CASRSVGTDTQYF
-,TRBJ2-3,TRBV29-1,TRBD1,TGCAGCGCAAGGACAGGGCTAGGAAGCACAGATACGCAGTATTTT,CSARTGLGSTDTQYF
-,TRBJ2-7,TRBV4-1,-,TGCGCCAGCAGCCAAGATAGATGGAACGAGCAGTACTTC,CASSQDRWNEQYF
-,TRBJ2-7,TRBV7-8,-,TGTGCCAGCAGCTTTCAGATGGCCTACGAGCAGTACTTC,CASSFQMAYEQYF
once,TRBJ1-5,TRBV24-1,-,TGTGCCACCAGTGATCCCGCCCTTCCCCGTCAGCCCCAGCATTTT,CATSDPALPRQPQHF
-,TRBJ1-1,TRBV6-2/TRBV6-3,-,TGTGCCAGCAGTTACAGGGTGGCCATGAACACTGAAGCTTTCTTT,CASSYRVAMNTEAFF
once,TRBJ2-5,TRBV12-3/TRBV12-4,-,TGTGCCAGCAGTCCCCCCCAGGGAGGAGAGACCCAGTACTTC,CASSPPQGGETQYF
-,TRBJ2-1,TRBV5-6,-,TGTGCCAGCAGCTCTGGGACCCTGACCTACAATGAGCAGTTCTTC,CASSSGTLTYNEQFF
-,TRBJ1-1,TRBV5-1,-,TGCGCCAGCAGCTTGGAACAGTACACTGAAGCTTTCTTT,CASSLEQYTEAFF
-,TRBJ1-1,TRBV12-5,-,TGTGCTAGTGGTTATGACTTAGCGACTGAAGCTTTCTTT,CASGYDLATEAFF
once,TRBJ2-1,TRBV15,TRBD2,TGTGCCACCAGCAGAGAACTAGCGGGGGGTCTTTCTGTCTACAATGAGCAGTTCTTC,CATSRELAGGLSVYNEQFF
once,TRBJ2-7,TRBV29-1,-,TGCAGCGTTGAAGATATGGGAAACCACGAGCAGTACTTC,CSVEDMGNHEQYF
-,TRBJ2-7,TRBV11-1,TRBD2,TGTGCCAGCAGTTGGGGACTAGCGGGGACCTCTTCCTACGAGCAGTACTTC,CASSWGLAGTSSYEQYF
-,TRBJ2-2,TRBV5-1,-,TGCGCCAGCAGCTTGGACAGGGGACTCGGCCGGGAGCTGTTTTTT,CASSLDRGLGRELFF
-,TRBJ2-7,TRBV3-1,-,TGTGCCAGCAGCCAGTGGAAGTTGTCGGTTGAAGGTGACGAGCAGTACTTC,CASSQWKLSVEGDEQYF
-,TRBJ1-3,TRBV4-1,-,TGCGCCAGCAGCCCCCTGGGGAAGGGCTCTGGAAACACCATATATTTT,CASSPLGKGSGNTIYF
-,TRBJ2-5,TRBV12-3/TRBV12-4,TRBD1,TGTGCCAGCAGTGCCGGACAGGGTCGGGAGACCCAGTACTTC,CASSAGQGRETQYF
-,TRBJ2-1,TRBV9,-,TGTGCCAGCAGTCCAGGTCTTAGCTCCTACAATGAGCAGTTCTTC,CASSPGLSSYNEQFF